This T cell receptor (beta chain) was found in a study of T cell responses to AZD1222 COVID-19 vaccine. Regarding the study as a whole: Unmutated regions of variants are reportedly targeted by nearly half of spike-specific TCRs.

This CDR3 comprises 13 residues. V lost 2 bases and J lost 2, with 9 bases in between. Per the germline V gene, CDR1 is SQVTM and CDR2 is ANQGSEA. Clones were sequenced by immunoSEQ multiplex PCR, and TCRdb holds only the in-frame ones, with some missing. The sample comprises some 150,000 clones, approximately 85% of which are singletons, and about 3.8% rests with the top ten. As for this clone: Antigen: not known.

The V gene is TRBV29-1, the J gene TRBJ2-5; unclear D gene. This sample comprised peripheral blood, obtained on day 0 of MenACWY control vaccination. The source is an adult in good health. The CDR3 region has the DNA TGCAGCGTTGAAAGGGCGGTACAAGAGACCCAGTACTTC. Protein: CSVERAVQETQYF.